This T cell receptor (beta chain) was identified during a study of cytomegalovirus exposure and HLA in healthy donors. PCR used 60 Vbeta primers and 13 Jbeta primers. Some clones are missing from TCRdb's copy, which holds only in-frame ones; the method was immunoSEQ multiplex PCR. Altogether roughly 190,000 clones are present, roughly 80% being singletons, with the ten largest covering approximately 3.4%. With 7 bases removed from V and 2 bases from J, the gap between germline ends came to 12 bases. Germline lookup yields CDR1 WSHSY and CDR2 SAAADI. The CDR3 loop spans 14 amino acids. The chain couples TRBV10-2 to TRBJ1-5; perhaps TRBD1 as D (5 bases). The clonotype was recovered from a female donor in good health and CMV-seronegative. The sample taken for sequencing was PBMCs. CDR3 residues: CASTLTGGNQPQHF. In DNA, the CDR3 is TGCGCCAGCACCCTAACAGGCGGCAATCAGCCCCAGCATTTT.